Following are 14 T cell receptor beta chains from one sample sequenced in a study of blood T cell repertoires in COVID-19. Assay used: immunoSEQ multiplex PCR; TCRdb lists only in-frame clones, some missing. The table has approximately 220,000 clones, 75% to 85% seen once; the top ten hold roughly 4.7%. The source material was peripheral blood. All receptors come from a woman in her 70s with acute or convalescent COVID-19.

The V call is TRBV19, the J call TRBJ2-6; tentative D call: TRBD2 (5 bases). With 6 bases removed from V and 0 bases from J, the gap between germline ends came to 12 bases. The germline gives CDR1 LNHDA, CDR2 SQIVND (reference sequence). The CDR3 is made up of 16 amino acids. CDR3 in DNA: TGTGCCAGTAGCCCAGGACTGGGCTCTGGGGCCAACGTCCTGACTTTC. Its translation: CASSPGLGSGANVLTF.

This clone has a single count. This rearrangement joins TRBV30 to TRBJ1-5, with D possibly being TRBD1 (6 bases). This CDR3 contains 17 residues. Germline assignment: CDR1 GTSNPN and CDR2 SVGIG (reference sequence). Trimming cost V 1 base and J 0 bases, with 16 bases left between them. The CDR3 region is CAWSGNRVRNSNQPQHF. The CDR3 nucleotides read TGTGCCTGGAGTGGAAACAGGGTACGAAATAGCAATCAGCCCCAGCATTTT. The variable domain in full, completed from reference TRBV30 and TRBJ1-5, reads SQTIHQWPATLVQPVGSPLSLECTVEGTSNPNLYWYRQAAGRGLQLLFYSVGIGQISSEVPQNLSASRPQDRQFILSSKKLLLSDSGFYLCAWSGNRVRNSNQPQHFGDGTRLSIL.

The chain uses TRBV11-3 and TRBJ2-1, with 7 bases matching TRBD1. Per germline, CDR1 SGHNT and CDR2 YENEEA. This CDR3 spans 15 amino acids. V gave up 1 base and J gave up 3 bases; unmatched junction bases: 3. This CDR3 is CASSLAGTVYNEQFF. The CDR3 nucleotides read TGTGCCAGCAGCTTAGCAGGGACAGTCTACAATGAGCAGTTCTTC.

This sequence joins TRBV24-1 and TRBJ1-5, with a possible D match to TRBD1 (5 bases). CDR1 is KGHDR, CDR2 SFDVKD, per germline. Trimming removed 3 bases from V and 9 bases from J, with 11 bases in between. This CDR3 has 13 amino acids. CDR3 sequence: CATSDGGIGPQHF. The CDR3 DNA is TGTGCCACCAGTGATGGGGGGATAGGGCCCCAGCATTTT.

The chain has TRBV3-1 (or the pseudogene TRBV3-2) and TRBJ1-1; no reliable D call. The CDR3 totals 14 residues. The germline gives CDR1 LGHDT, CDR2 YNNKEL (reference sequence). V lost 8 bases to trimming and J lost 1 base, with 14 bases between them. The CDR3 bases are TGTGCCAGCGGGTATTCGGGAGGGAACACTGAAGCTTTCTTT. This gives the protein CASGYSGGNTEAFF.

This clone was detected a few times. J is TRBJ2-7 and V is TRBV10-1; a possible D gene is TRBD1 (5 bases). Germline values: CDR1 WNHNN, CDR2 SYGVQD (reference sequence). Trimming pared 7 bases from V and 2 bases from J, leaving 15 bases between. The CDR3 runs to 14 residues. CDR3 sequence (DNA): TGCGCCAGCAACAACCTCGGACAAGCCTACGAGCAGTACTTC. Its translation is CASNNLGQAYEQYF.

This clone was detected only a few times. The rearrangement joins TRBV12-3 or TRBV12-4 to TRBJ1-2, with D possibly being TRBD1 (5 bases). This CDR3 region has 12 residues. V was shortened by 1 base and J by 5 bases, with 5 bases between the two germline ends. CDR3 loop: CASSLGQYGYTF. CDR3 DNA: TGTGCCAGCAGTTTAGGACAGTATGGCTACACCTTC.

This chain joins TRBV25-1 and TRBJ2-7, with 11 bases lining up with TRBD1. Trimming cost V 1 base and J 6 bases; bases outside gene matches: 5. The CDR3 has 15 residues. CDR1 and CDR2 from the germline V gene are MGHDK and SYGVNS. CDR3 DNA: TGTGCCAGCAGTGAATGGGACAGGGGGTTCGGCGAGCAGTACTTC. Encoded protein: CASSEWDRGFGEQYF.

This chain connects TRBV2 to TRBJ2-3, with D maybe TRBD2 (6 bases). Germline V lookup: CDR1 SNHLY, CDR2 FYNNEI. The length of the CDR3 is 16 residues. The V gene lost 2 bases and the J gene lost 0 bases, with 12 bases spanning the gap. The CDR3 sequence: CASSERVRGSTDTQYF. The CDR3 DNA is TGTGCCAGCAGTGAACGGGTGCGGGGTAGCACAGATACGCAGTATTTT.

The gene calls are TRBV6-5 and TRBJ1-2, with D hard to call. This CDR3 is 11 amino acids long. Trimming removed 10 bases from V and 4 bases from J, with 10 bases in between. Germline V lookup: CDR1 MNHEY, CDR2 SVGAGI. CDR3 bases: TGTGCCACTAGGATGGGCTATGGCTACACCTTC. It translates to CATRMGYGYTF.

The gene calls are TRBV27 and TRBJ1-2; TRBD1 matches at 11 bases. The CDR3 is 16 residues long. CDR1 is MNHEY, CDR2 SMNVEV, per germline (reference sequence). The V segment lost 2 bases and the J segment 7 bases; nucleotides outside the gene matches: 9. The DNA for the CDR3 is TGTGCCAGCAGTTTAATTGGAGGACAGGGGGCTGTTGGCTACACCTTC. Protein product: CASSLIGGQGAVGYTF.

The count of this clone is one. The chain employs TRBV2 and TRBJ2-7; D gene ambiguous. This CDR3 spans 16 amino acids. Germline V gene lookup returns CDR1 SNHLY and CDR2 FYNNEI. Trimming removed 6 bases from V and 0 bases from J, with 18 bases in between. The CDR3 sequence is CASSDGFSRPSYEQYF. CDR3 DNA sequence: TGTGCCAGCAGCGATGGGTTCTCCAGGCCCTCCTACGAGCAGTACTTC. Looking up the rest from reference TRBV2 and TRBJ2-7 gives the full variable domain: EPEVTQTPSHQVTQMGQEVILRCVPISNHLYFYWYRQILGQKVEFLVSFYNNEISEKSEIFDDQFSVERPDGSNFTLKIRSTKLEDSAMYFCASSDGFSRPSYEQYFGPGTRLTVT.

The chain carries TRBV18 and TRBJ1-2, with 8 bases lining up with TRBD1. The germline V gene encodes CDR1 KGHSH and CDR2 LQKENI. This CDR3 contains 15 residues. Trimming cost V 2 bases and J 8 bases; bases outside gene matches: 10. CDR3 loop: CASSPSVDRGSGYTF. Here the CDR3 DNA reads TGTGCCAGCTCACCATCCGTCGACAGGGGATCGGGCTACACCTTC.

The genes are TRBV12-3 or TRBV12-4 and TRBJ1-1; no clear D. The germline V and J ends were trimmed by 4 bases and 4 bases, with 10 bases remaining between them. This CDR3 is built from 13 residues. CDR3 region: CASSWGGGTEAFF. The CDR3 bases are TGTGCCAGCAGTTGGGGTGGAGGCACTGAAGCTTTCTTT.